This TCR beta chain was sequenced for a study of blood T cells in healthy people across ages. Study-wide results and caveats: CMV status of donors was unknown, possibly confounding expanded clonotype changes.

V lost 4 bases and J lost 4; bases outside the gene matches: 5. This CDR3 comprises 14 residues. The germline CDR1 and CDR2 sequences are DFQATT and SNEGSKA (reference sequence). This clonotype was picked up a small number of times. Its specificity is unknown. A second PCR of about 7 to 12 cycles used a sample-barcoded 5' primer and a J-beta primer mix. MiXCR, applied by TCRdb to the 5' RACE reads, yields one record per CDR3 protein. In the table there are some 1.5 million distinct CDR3 sequences, about 45% of which are singletons. This receptor was taken from a young woman in good health. The chain combines TRBV20-1 with TRBJ2-3; TRBD2 matches at 10 bases. Sequenced input: blood. As DNA, the CDR3 is TGCAGTGCTAAAAGCGGGAGGGCCGCAGATACGCAGTATTTT. This codes for CSAKSGRAADTQYF.